These 7 T cell receptor beta chains came from one sample sequenced in a study of cytomegalovirus exposure and HLA in healthy donors. Researchers ran the PCR with 60 Vbeta and 13 Jbeta primers. Assay: immunoSEQ multiplex PCR; the TCRdb copy retains only in-frame clones and omits some. Altogether around 78,000 clones are present, around three quarters being singletons, with the ten largest covering approximately 1%. Sequencing was performed on PBMCs. Source of these receptors: a male donor in good health and CMV-seronegative.

The chain recombines TRBV10-3 with TRBJ2-5; 9 bases align to TRBD1. V shed 6 bases and J 4 bases; nucleotides not matched to a gene: 6. There are 14 residues in the CDR3. From germline, CDR1 is ENHRY and CDR2 SYGVKD. The DNA of the CDR3 is TGTGCCATCAGACCGGGACAGGGAGGAGAGACCCAGTACTTC. Protein product: CAIRPGQGGETQYF.

This sequence joins TRBV6-6 and TRBJ2-3; tentative D call: TRBD2 (5 bases). V gave up 7 bases and J gave up 0 bases, with 14 bases separating them. The CDR3 runs 15 residues. From germline, CDR1 is MNHNY and CDR2 SVGAGI (reference sequence). The CDR3 reads CASTPGRVSTDTQYF. For the CDR3, the DNA is TGTGCCAGCACTCCGGGGAGAGTTAGCACAGATACGCAGTATTTT.

The V call is TRBV6-6, the J call TRBJ2-3; 14 positions agree with TRBD2. With 6 bases clipped from V and 6 bases from J, the junction kept 5 bases outside the gene matches. CDR3 length equals 15 residues. Germline V gene lookup returns CDR1 MNHNY and CDR2 SVGAGI (reference sequence). In DNA, the CDR3 is TGTGCCAGCAGCAGGACTAGCGGGAGGATGGATACGCAGTATTTT. Amino acid sequence: CASSRTSGRMDTQYF.

This chain joins TRBV2 and TRBJ2-7; TRBD2 aligns across 10 bases. The J call may be wrong; the DNA end is better matched by TRBJ2-5. The CDR3 is made up of 17 amino acids. In germline, CDR1 is SNHLY, CDR2 FYNNEI. The CDR3 coding sequence is TGTGCCAGCAGACTGAAAAGCTGGACTAGCGGCCAAGAGACCCAGTACTTC. Protein: CASRLKSWTSGQETQYF.

The chain has TRBV21-1 and TRBJ2-3; no DNA check was done on the table's D call, TRBD1. TRBV21-1 is a documented pseudogene. This CDR3 has 16 residues. The CDR3 reads CASSPGTQSGEDTQYF. DNA of the CDR3: TGTGCCAGCAGCCCCGGGACACAGTCAGGGGAAGATACGCAGTATTTT.

The chain combines TRBV9 with TRBJ2-1; a possible D gene is TRBD2 (6 bases). The germline V gene has CDR1 SGDLS and CDR2 YYNGEE. V dropped 0 bases and J dropped 3 bases, with 7 bases sitting between them. The CDR3 runs to 14 residues. For the CDR3, the DNA is TGTGCCAGCAGCGTAGAAGCGGGCTACAATGAGCAGTTCTTC. Its protein is CASSVEAGYNEQFF.

This clone was detected only once. CDR3: CASSLEGGNTEAFF. CDR3 bases: TGTGCCAGCTCACTCGAGGGTGGGAACACTGAAGCTTTCTTT. The V call is TRBV18, the J call TRBJ1-1; D unclear. The CDR3 contains 14 residues. The ends were cut back, 4 bases at V and 1 base at J, with 10 bases in the middle. The germline V gene encodes CDR1 KGHSH and CDR2 LQKENI.